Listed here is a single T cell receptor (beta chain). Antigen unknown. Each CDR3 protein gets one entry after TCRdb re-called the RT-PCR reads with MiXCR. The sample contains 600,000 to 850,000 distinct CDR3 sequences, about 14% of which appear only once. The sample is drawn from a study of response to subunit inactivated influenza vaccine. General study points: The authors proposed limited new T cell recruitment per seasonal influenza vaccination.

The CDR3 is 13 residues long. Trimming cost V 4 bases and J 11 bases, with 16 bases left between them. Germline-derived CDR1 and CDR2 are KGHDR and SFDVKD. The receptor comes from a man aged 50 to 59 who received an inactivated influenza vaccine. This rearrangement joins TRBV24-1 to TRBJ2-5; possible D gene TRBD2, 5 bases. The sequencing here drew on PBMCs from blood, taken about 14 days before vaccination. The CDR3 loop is CATSELEAQLQYF. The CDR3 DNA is TGTGCCACCAGTGAACTGGAGGCTCAATTGCAGTACTTC.